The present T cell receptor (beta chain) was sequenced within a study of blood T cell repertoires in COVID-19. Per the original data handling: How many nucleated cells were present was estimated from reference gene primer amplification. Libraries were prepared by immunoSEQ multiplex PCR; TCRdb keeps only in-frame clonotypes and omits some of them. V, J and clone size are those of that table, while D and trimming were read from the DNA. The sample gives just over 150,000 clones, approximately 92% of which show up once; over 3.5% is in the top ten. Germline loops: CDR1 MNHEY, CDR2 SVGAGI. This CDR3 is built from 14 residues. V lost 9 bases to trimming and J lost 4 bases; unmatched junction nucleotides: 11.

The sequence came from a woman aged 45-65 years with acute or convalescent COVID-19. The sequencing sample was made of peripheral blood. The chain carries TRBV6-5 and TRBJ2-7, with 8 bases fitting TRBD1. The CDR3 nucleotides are TGTGCCAGTCGAGCCTGGACAGGGCGGTACGAGCAGTACTTC. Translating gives CASRAWTGRYEQYF.